A selection of T cell receptor beta chains follows, all from one sample in a study of T and B cells in COVID-19 patients. TCRdb reanalysed the multiplex PCR reads using MiXCR and keeps one entry per CDR3 protein. There are under 6,500 distinct CDR3 sequences in the sample; 25% to 35% occur only once, and roughly 5.9% lies in the top ten. The sample comprised blood. The receptors derive from a human donor with active COVID-19. Both conserved end residues are part of each CDR3. A D gene is named only where the DNA matches it firmly. A clone size is listed for some rows: how often the clone was seen (once, few, many), or a class if it is expanded.

clone size	J gene	D gene	V gene	CDR3 protein	CDR3 DNA
medium-sized	TRBJ2-7	TRBD2	TRBV27	CASSPTSGGLHYEQYF	TGTGCCAGCAGCCCGACTAGCGGGGGGCTCCACTACGAGCAGTACTTC
medium-sized	TRBJ1-2	-	TRBV6-5	CASSPDPVYGYTF	TGTGCCAGCAGCCCTGACCCAGTCTATGGCTACACCTTC
few	TRBJ2-7	TRBD1	TRBV5-4	CASSSPGGTNEQYF	TGTGCCAGCAGCTCCCCAGGGGGCACGAACGAGCAGTACTTC
few	TRBJ1-1	TRBD1	TRBV7-6	CASSLAWQGVTEAFF	TGTGCCAGCAGCTTAGCGTGGCAGGGGGTCACTGAAGCTTTCTTT
-	TRBJ2-5	TRBD2	TRBV7-9	CASSRRGGGETQYF	TGTGCCAGCAGCCGCCGGGGGGGCGGGGAGACCCAGTACTTC
-	TRBJ1-2	TRBD1	TRBV5-1	CASSFSGTGGEGYTF	TGCGCCAGCAGCTTCTCCGGGACAGGGGGGGAAGGCTACACCTTC
medium-sized	TRBJ2-3	-	TRBV30	CAWRDSSVPTDTQYF	TGTGCCTGGAGGGACTCTAGCGTACCGACAGATACGCAGTATTTT
few	TRBJ2-7	-	TRBV12-3/TRBV12-4	CASTDSSSYEQYF	TGTGCCAGCACTGACAGCTCTTCCTACGAGCAGTACTTC
-	TRBJ2-6	TRBD1	TRBV24-1	CATSSSQGVSGANVLTF	TGTGCCACCAGTTCTTCCCAGGGGGTCTCGGGGGCCAACGTCCTGACTTTC
medium-sized	TRBJ2-4	TRBD2	TRBV18	CASSLSGRSNNIQYF	TGTGCCAGCTCATTAAGCGGGAGGAGTAATAACATTCAGTACTTC
medium-sized	TRBJ2-2	-	TRBV12-3/TRBV12-4	CASSLVGGTGELFF	TGTGCCAGCAGTTTGGTGGGGGGCACCGGGGAGCTGTTTTTT
-	TRBJ2-1	TRBD2	TRBV7-2	CASRQGGGRAYEQFF	TGTGCCAGCAGGCAGGGTGGCGGGAGGGCCTATGAGCAGTTCTTC
few	TRBJ2-1	TRBD2	TRBV7-6	CASRPRTSGAFGGNEQFF	TGTGCCAGCAGACCACGGACTAGCGGAGCCTTTGGGGGTAATGAGCAGTTCTTC
-	TRBJ2-2	TRBD1	TRBV25-1	CASRAPGQSPTGELFF	TGTGCCAGCAGAGCTCCGGGACAGTCACCCACCGGGGAGCTGTTTTTT
large	TRBJ2-4	-	TRBV29-1	CSVAWGDIQYF	TGCAGCGTTGCGTGGGGGGACATTCAGTACTTC
medium-sized	TRBJ1-5	-	TRBV19	CASSMSRGQPQHF	TGTGCCAGTAGTATGAGTAGAGGGCAGCCCCAGCATTTT
-	TRBJ2-3	TRBD2	TRBV20-1	CSAPTRLAGGADTQYF	TGCAGTGCTCCCACCAGACTAGCGGGGGGGGCAGATACGCAGTATTTT
-	TRBJ1-1	-	TRBV19	CATISSGATEAFF	TGTGCCACCATATCTTCAGGGGCCACTGAAGCTTTCTTT
-	TRBJ1-4	TRBD1	TRBV6-5	CASSYRDRGYNEKLFF	TGTGCCAGCAGTTACCGGGACAGGGGATATAATGAAAAACTGTTTTTT
-	TRBJ2-1	TRBD2	TRBV24-1	CAASAPGLAGVSSYNEQFF	TGTGCCGCCAGTGCCCCGGGACTAGCGGGAGTTAGCTCCTACAATGAGCAGTTCTTC
-	TRBJ2-1	TRBD2	TRBV5-1	CASSLELAGKNEQFF	TGCGCCAGCAGCTTGGAGCTAGCGGGAAAGAATGAGCAGTTCTTC
medium-sized	TRBJ2-5	TRBD2	TRBV12-3/TRBV12-4	CASIPSGARETQYF	TGTGCCAGCATACCTAGCGGTGCTAGGGAGACCCAGTACTTC
few	TRBJ1-1	-	TRBV6-5	CASSSHRRGGEAFF	TGTGCCAGCAGTTCCCATAGGAGGGGAGGTGAAGCTTTCTTT
-	TRBJ2-2	TRBD1	TRBV5-4	CASSSDRVNTGELFF	TGTGCCAGCAGCTCGGACAGGGTCAACACCGGGGAGCTGTTTTTT
-	TRBJ2-7	-	TRBV25-1	CASSRYEQYF	TGTGCCAGCAGCCGCTACGAGCAGTACTTC
once	TRBJ2-5	TRBD2	TRBV6-8	CASSYTSGGASETQYF	TGTGCCAGCAGTTACACTAGCGGGGGGGCCTCCGAGACCCAGTACTTC
-	TRBJ2-7	-	TRBV5-1	CASSWDSGAGEQYF	TGCGCCAGCAGCTGGGACAGCGGGGCTGGCGAGCAGTACTTC
medium-sized	TRBJ2-3	-	TRBV13	CAGSRKGPTDTQYF	TGTGCCGGGTCCCGGAAGGGGCCCACAGATACGCAGTATTTT
-	TRBJ1-1	-	TRBV7-2	CASSWVVEAFF	TGTGCCAGCAGCTGGGTGGTTGAAGCTTTCTTT
-	TRBJ1-5	-	TRBV24-1	CATSDEKTGQPQHF	TGTGCCACCAGTGACGAAAAGACAGGACAGCCCCAGCATTTT
medium-sized	TRBJ2-6	-	TRBV5-4	CASSLAPTLLPSGSGANVLTF	TGTGCCAGCAGCTTGGCCCCCACGCTCCTCCCCTCCGGCTCTGGGGCCAACGTCCTGACTTTC
medium-sized	TRBJ2-7	TRBD1	TRBV5-4	CASSPGTGESYEQYF	TGTGCCAGCAGCCCTGGGACAGGGGAATCCTACGAGCAGTACTTC
medium-sized	TRBJ2-1	-	TRBV6-5	CASSSNTAYNEQFF	TGTGCCAGCAGTTCAAATACAGCCTACAATGAGCAGTTCTTC
medium-sized	TRBJ2-4	TRBD1	TRBV15	CATSRDTGEGIQYF	TGTGCCACCAGCAGAGATACAGGGGAAGGCATTCAGTACTTC
-	TRBJ2-2	-	TRBV6-5	CASSFAGELFF	TGTGCCAGCAGTTTTGCCGGGGAGCTGTTTTTT
-	TRBJ2-7	-	TRBV5-4	CASSLGPGSSYEQYF	TGTGCCAGCAGCTTGGGTCCAGGAAGCTCCTACGAGCAGTACTTC
-	TRBJ1-1	-	TRBV10-2	CASSESSEAFF	TGCGCCAGCAGTGAATCATCTGAAGCTTTCTTT
-	TRBJ2-1	-	TRBV20-1	CSARRRVFPNEQFF	TGCAGTGCTAGGAGAAGGGTATTCCCGAATGAGCAGTTCTTC
few	TRBJ1-4	-	TRBV7-2	CASSSPGIAAKLFF	TGTGCCAGCAGCTCGCCGGGAATCGCGGCAAAACTGTTTTTT
few	TRBJ2-7	TRBD1	TRBV6-6	CASRRSGTGIVSEQYF	TGTGCCAGCAGGCGGTCCGGGACAGGGATAGTAAGCGAGCAGTACTTC
medium-sized	TRBJ1-2	TRBD1	TRBV19	CASSISGQGYGYTF	TGTGCCAGTAGTATTTCTGGACAGGGATATGGCTACACCTTC
-	TRBJ1-5	-	TRBV25-1	CASSEGHQPQHF	TGTGCCAGCAGTGAGGGTCATCAGCCCCAGCATTTT
few	TRBJ1-5	TRBD1	TRBV27	CASSFRGLDPVNQPQHF	TGTGCCAGCAGTTTCAGGGGGCTTGATCCGGTCAATCAGCCCCAGCATTTT